This T cell receptor (beta chain) was identified during a study of blood T cell repertoires in COVID-19 (dated by TCRdb to about 2020). With respect to the entire study: Samples from collaborators originated in the United States, Italy and Spain and spanned both the acute and convalescent phases of COVID-19. The material from the prospective study consisted of cDNA or gDNA derived from T cells, B-cell-depleted T cells, or PBMCs. The dataset comprised deeply sampled blood TCRbeta repertoires from subjects exposed to, actively infected with, or recovered from COVID-19. The repertoires were made available in a free public database intended to serve as a resource for research on the immune response to SARS-CoV-2. Samples came from the ongoing ImmuneRACE study (first 160 participants) plus 1,254 subjects from 6 global collaborators. A de-identified subject ID, COVID-19 status, age in years and sex were almost always included in the sample metadata. Where HLA class I and class II types were available, the types were taken from metadata supplied by the sample provider, not from assay-based typing.

Participants in the prospective study were aged roughly 18 to 89 years, lived in over 20 United States geographic areas, and enrolled through a virtual design. In the prospective study, participants were assigned to cohorts based on the clinical history participants reported in a screening survey and a study questionnaire. For ImmuneRACE Cohort 3, a participant was defined as recovered based on two consecutive negative NP/OP PCR tests, clearance by a healthcare professional, or resolution of symptoms. Each participant in the prospective study had whole blood, serum and a nasopharyngeal or oropharyngeal swab collected by mobile phlebotomists. Prospective study participants could optionally give additional blood draws and questionnaires over a roughly 2-month period. Before DNA extraction, prospective study blood samples were shipped either frozen or at room temperature. The germline V and J ends show losses of 2 bases and 5 bases respectively, and no gene match explains 8 bases of the junction. Taken from cysteine to phenylalanine, the CDR3 has 16 residues. Only the CDR3 DNA is retained, 48 bases long and in frame from the first base. From a lookup of the germline V gene (reference sequence), CDR1 and CDR2 are MNHEY and SMNVEV.

The study at large found these results: The amount of clinical and demographic metadata varied by source and participant and was provided uncurated.

TCRbeta CDR3 regions were amplified from genomic DNA by means of the immunoSEQ Assay, a bias-controlled multiplex PCR. Under the source paper's analysis protocol: The number of nucleated cells in each sample was estimated by amplification of reference gene primers within the assay. Sequence reads were collapsed and filtered to measure the absolute abundance of every unique TCRbeta CDR3 rearrangement. For each sample, productive Simpson clonality was calculated as the square root of Simpson's diversity index over productive rearrangements. Not all clones reach the TCRdb copy of this immuneACCESS table, which keeps in-frame sequences only. Checked studies attribute under half of the gap to unresolved V genes and leave the rest unexplained. D and trimming come from the DNA, and the V and J calls and clone size come from that table. The sample contains roughly 180,000 clones, more than 65% of them found a single time. Less than 20% of the sample is held by the ten biggest clonotypes.

A note on this clone: The clone's antigen remains unknown. No base-level quality is on record; no much larger clone is a single base apart.

The chain is made from TRBV27 and TRBJ1-5; TRBD1 fits 8 bases in the junction. Sequencing was performed on PBMCs or T cells enriched from blood (not recorded which). The receptor was derived from a man in his 60s who had recovered from COVID-19. The CDR3 amino acid sequence is: CASSLNGQGRYQPQHF. The nucleotide sequence reads TGTGCCAGCAGTTTAAACGGACAGGGTAGGTATCAGCCCCAGCATTTT.